One and the same sample provided the 2 T cell receptor beta chains below, sequenced in a study of T cells after yellow fever vaccination (dated by TCRdb to the late 2010s). This sample's treatment or condition label indicates: live attenuated yellow fever vaccine strain. Receptors were amplified or captured by 5' RACE. The run used an Illumina HiSeq 2500. TCRdb handled the public reads itself, with Q25 trimming in fastp and clone calling in MiXCR, and kept productive beta chains. Merged by CDR3 protein, the rows form single entries marked with the most common genes and DNA. The sample table shows more than 110,000 distinct CDR3 sequences, and about 6.9% are seen once. The leading ten clones occupy approximately 0.61% of the sample. Source: CD4+ T cells sorted from PBMCs, taken 10 days after the yellow fever booster vaccination. These receptors came from a man under 40 who received the YFV17D yellow fever vaccine.

This clonotype was counted ten times or more. The chain joins TRBV7-2 to TRBJ2-2; 9 nucleotides align to TRBD2. Germline CDR1 SGHTA, CDR2 FQGNSA. V gave up 8 bases and J gave up 2 bases; unmatched junction bases: 3. This CDR3 has 14 amino acids. CDR3 protein: CASASGINTGELFF. The CDR3 DNA is TGTGCCAGCGCTAGCGGGATTAACACCGGGGAGCTGTTTTTT. The complete variable domain, with remaining parts taken from reference TRBV7-2 and TRBJ2-2, reads GAGVSQSPSNKVTEKGKDVELRCDPISGHTALYWYRQSLGQGLEFLIYFQGNSAPDKSGLPSDRFSAERTGGSVSTLTIQRTQQEDSAVYLCASASGINTGELFFGEGSRLTVL.

This clonotype was recorded at least ten times. The chain uses TRBV28 and TRBJ2-1; 8 bases are shared with TRBD2. V shed 5 bases, J shed 15 bases, and the junction held 15 bases outside the gene matches. The germline CDR1 and CDR2 sequences are MDHEN and SYDVKM. CDR3 length: 14 residues. The CDR3 DNA reads as TGTGCCAGCAGTCCCCTGGGGCTAGCGGGTACGGGGTTCTTC. Encoded protein: CASSPLGLAGTGFF.